This TCR beta chain was documented in a study of spatial heterogeneity in lung cancer. Looked up from germline, CDR1 is SEHNR and CDR2 is FQNEAQ (reference sequence). Trimming cost V 5 bases and J 7 bases, with 21 bases left between them. This CDR3 spans 15 amino acids. Described time point: sample taken at primary tumor resection. The authors sequenced whole RNA from tumor, nontumor lung or frozen PBMC without sorting. The table lists this clonotype with many counts. TCRdb reprocessed the 5' RACE reads via MiXCR and lists one record per CDR3 protein. The sample holds about 38,000 distinct CDR3 sequences, 4% to 6% seen once.

The starting material was PBMCs, obtained at surgery. The sequence was collected from a female donor with early-stage non-small cell lung cancer. The chain links TRBV7-9 to TRBJ2-7; perhaps TRBD2 as D (5 bases). In DNA, the CDR3 is TGTGCCAGCAGCCCTCCTAGTGGTCCGACGGGAGAGCAGTACTTC. Translating it yields CASSPPSGPTGEQYF.